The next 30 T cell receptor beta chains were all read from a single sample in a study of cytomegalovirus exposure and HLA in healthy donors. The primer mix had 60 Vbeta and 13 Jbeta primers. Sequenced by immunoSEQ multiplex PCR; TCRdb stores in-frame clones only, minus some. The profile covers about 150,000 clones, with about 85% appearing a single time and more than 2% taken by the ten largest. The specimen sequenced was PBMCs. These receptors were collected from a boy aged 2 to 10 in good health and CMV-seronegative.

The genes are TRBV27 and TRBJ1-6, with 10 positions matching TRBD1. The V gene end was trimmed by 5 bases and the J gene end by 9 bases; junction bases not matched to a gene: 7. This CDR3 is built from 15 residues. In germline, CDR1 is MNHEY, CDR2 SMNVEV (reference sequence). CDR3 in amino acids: CASSITGTGVSPLHF. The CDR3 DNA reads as TGTGCCAGCAGTATAACCGGGACAGGGGTTTCACCCCTCCACTTT.

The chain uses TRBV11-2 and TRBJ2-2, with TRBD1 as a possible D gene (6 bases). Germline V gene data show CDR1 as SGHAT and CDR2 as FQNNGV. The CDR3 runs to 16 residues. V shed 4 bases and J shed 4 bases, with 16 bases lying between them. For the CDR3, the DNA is TGTGCCAGCAGCTCGTGGAAACAGGGTGGCACCGGGGAGCTGTTTTTT. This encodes CASSSWKQGGTGELFF.

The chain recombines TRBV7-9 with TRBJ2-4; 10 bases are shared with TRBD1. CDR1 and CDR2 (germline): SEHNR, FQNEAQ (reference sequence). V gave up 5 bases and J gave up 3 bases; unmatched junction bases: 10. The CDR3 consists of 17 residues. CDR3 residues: CASSVRQGAGDKNIQYF. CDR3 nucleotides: TGTGCCAGCAGCGTCCGACAGGGGGCCGGCGACAAAAACATTCAGTACTTC.

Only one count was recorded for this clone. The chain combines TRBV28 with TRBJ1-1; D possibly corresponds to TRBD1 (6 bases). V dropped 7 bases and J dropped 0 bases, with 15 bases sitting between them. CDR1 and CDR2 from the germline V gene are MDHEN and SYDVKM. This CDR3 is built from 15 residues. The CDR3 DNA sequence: TGTGCCAGCACCCCCGCCGGGACACTGAACACTGAAGCTTTCTTT. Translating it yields CASTPAGTLNTEAFF.

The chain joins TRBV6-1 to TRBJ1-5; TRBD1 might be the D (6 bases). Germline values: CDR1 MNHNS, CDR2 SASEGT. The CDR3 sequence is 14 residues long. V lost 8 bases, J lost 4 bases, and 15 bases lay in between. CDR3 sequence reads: CASGRRTVNQPQHF. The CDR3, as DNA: TGTGCCAGCGGTCGGAGGACAGTTAATCAGCCCCAGCATTTT.

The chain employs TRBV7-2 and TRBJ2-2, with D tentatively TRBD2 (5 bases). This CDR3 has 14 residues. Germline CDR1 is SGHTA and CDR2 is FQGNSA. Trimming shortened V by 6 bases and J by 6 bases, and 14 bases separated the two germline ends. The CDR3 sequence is CASSGLGAAGELFF. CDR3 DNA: TGTGCCAGCAGTGGGTTGGGAGCGGCCGGGGAGCTGTTTTTT.

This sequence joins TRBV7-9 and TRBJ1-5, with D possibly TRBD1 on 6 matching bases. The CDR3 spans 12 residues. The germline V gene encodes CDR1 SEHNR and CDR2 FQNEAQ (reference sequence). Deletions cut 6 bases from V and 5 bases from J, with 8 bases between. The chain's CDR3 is CASSSGDQPQHF. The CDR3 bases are TGTGCCAGCAGTTCAGGGGATCAGCCCCAGCATTTT.

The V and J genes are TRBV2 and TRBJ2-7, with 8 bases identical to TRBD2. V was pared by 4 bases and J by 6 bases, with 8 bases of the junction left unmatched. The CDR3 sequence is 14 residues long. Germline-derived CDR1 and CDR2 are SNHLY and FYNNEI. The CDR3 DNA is TGTGCCAGCAGTGGTGCGGGAGGCCCGCCCGAGCAGTACTTC. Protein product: CASSGAGGPPEQYF.

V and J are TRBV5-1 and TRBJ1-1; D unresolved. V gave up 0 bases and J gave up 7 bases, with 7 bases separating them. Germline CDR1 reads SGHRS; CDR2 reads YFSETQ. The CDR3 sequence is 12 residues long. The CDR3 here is CASSLVRGEAFF. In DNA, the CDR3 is TGCGCCAGCAGCTTGGTTCGCGGTGAAGCTTTCTTT.

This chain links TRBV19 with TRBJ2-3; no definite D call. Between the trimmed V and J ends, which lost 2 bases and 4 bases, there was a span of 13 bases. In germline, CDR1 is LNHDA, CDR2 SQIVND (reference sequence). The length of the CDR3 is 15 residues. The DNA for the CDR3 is TGTGCCAGTAGTATACCAGCGATTGGCGCAGATACGCAGTATTTT. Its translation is CASSIPAIGADTQYF.

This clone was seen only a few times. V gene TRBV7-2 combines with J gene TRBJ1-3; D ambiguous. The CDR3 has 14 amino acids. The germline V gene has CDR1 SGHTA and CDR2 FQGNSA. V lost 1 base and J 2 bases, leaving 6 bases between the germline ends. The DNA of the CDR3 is TGTGCCAGCAGCTTAGTAGAGACTGGAAACACCATATATTTT. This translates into CASSLVETGNTIYF. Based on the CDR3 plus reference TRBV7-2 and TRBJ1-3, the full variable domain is GAGVSQSPSNKVTEKGKDVELRCDPISGHTALYWYRQSLGQGLEFLIYFQGNSAPDKSGLPSDRFSAERTGGSVSTLTIQRTQQEDSAVYLCASSLVETGNTIYFGEGSWLTVV.

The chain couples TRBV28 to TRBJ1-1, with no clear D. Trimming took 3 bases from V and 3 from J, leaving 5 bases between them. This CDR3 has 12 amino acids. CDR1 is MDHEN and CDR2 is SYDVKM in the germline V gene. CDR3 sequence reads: CASSFPYTEAFF. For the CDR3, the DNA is TGTGCCAGCAGTTTTCCCTACACTGAAGCTTTCTTT.

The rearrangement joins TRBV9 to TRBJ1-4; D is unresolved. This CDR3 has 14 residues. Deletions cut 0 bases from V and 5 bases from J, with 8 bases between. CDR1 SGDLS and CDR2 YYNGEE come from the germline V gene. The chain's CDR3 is CASSVGPGNEKLFF. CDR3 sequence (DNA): TGTGCCAGCAGCGTAGGACCGGGAAATGAAAAACTGTTTTTT.

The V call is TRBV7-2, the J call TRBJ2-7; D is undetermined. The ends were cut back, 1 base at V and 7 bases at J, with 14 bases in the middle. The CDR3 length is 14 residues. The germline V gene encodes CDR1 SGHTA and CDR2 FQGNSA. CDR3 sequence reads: CASSLGALIEEQYF. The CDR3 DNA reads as TGTGCCAGCAGCTTAGGCGCGCTGATAGAGGAGCAGTACTTC.

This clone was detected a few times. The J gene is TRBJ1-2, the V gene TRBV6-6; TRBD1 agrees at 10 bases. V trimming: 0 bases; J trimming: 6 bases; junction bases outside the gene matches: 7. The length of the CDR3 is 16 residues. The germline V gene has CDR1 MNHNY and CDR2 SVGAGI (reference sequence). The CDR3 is CASSYSPGQGSHGYTF. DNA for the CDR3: TGTGCCAGCAGTTACTCACCGGGACAGGGGTCCCATGGCTACACCTTC.

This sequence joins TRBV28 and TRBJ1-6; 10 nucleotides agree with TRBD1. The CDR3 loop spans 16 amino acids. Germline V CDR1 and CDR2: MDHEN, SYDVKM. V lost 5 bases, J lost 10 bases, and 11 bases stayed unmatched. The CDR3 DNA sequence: TGTGCCAGCAGTCTGGGACAGGGGCGCTCTGGGTCACCCCTCCACTTT. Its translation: CASSLGQGRSGSPLHF.

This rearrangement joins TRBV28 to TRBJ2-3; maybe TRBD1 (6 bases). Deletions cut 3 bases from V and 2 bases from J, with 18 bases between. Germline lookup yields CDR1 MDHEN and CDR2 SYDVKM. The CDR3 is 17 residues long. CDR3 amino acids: CASSLGKTGSSTDTQYF. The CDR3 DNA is TGTGCCAGCAGTTTGGGGAAAACAGGGAGTTCCACAGATACGCAGTATTTT.

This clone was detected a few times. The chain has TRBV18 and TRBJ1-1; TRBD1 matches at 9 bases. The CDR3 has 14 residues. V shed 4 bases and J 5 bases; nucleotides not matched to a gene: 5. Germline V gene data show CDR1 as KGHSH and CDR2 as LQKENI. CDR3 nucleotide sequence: TGTGCCAGCTCACAGGAACAGGGGGCGACTGAAGCTTTCTTT. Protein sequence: CASSQEQGATEAFF.

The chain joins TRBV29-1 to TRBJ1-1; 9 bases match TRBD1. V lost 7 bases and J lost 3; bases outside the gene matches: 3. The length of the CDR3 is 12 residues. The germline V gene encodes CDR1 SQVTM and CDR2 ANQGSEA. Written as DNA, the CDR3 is TGCAGCGCCCGGACAGGGGACACTGAAGCTTTCTTT. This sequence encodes CSARTGDTEAFF.

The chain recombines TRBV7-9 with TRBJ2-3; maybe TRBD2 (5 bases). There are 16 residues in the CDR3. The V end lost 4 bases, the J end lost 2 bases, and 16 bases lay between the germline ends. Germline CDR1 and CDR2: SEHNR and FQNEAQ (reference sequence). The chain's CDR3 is CASSSRTGYPTDTQYF. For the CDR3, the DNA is TGTGCCAGCAGCTCCCGGACGGGGTACCCCACAGATACGCAGTATTTT.

The CDR3 DNA sequence: TGTGCCAGCCGCGGCAGCAAAGAGACCCAGTACTTC. Translation: CASRGSKETQYF. V usage is TRBV6-5 and J usage is TRBJ2-5; D gene ambiguous. The CDR3 runs to 12 residues. Deletions cut 8 bases from V and 3 bases from J, with 10 bases between. CDR1 is MNHEY, CDR2 SVGAGI, per germline.

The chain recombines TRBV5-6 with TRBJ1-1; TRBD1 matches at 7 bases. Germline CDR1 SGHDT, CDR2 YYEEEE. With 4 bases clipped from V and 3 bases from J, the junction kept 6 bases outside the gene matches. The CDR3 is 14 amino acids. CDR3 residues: CASSGRQGDTEAFF. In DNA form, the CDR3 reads TGTGCCAGCAGCGGACGACAGGGCGACACTGAAGCTTTCTTT.

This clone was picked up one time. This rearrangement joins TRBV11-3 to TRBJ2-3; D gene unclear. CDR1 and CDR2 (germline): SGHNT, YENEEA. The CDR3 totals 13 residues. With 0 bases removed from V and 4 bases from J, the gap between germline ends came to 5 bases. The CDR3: CASSLDSADTQYF. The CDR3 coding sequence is TGTGCCAGCAGCTTAGATTCAGCAGATACGCAGTATTTT.

In DNA form, the CDR3 reads TGTGCCAGTTCTAATTCGGGGTACCAAGAGACCCAGTACTTC. Its protein is CASSNSGYQETQYF. V and J are TRBV19 and TRBJ2-5; tentatively, D is TRBD2 (5 bases). The V gene lost 8 bases and the J gene lost 0 bases, with 13 bases spanning the gap. The CDR3 has 14 residues. Germline values: CDR1 LNHDA, CDR2 SQIVND (reference sequence).

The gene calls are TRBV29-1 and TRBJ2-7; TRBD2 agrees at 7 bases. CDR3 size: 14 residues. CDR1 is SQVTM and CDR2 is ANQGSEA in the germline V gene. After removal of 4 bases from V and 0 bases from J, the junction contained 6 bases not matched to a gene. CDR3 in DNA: TGCAGCGTTGGACTCGGCGGGGGCTCCTACGAGCAGTACTTC. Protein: CSVGLGGGSYEQYF.

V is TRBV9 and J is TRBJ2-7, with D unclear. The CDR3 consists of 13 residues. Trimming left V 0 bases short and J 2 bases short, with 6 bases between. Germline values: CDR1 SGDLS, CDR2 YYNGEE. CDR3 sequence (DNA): TGTGCCAGCAGCGTAGGAGTCGCCTACGAGCAGTACTTC. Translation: CASSVGVAYEQYF.

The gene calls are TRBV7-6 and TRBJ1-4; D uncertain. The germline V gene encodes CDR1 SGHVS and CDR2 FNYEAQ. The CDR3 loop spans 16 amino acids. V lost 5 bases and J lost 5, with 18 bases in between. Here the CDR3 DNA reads TGTGCCAGCAGCCCCAAGCCGGGATTAATAAATGAAAAACTGTTTTTT. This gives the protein CASSPKPGLINEKLFF.

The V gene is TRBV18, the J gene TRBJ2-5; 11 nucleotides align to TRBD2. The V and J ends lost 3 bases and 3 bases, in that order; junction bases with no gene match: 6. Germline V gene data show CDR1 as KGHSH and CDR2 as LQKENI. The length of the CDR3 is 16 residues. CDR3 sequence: CASSPGTSGREETQYF. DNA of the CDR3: TGTGCCAGCTCACCCGGGACTAGCGGTAGGGAAGAGACCCAGTACTTC.

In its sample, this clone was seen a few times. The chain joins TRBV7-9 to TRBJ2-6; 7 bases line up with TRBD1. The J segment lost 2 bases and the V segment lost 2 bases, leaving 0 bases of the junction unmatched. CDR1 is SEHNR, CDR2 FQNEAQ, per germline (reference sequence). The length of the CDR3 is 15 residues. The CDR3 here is CASSLQGAGANVLTF. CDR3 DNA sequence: TGTGCCAGCAGCTTACAGGGGGCTGGGGCCAACGTCCTGACTTTC.

In DNA, the CDR3 is TGTGCCAGCAGCTTAGTAGCGGCTAGCAGCTACGAGCAGTACTTC. Protein sequence: CASSLVAASSYEQYF. The chain recombines TRBV7-6 with TRBJ2-7, with TRBD2 as a possible D gene (6 bases). Trimming pared 1 base from V and 3 bases from J, leaving 13 bases between. The V gene's germline CDR1 is SGHVS and CDR2 FNYEAQ. This CDR3 has 15 amino acids.